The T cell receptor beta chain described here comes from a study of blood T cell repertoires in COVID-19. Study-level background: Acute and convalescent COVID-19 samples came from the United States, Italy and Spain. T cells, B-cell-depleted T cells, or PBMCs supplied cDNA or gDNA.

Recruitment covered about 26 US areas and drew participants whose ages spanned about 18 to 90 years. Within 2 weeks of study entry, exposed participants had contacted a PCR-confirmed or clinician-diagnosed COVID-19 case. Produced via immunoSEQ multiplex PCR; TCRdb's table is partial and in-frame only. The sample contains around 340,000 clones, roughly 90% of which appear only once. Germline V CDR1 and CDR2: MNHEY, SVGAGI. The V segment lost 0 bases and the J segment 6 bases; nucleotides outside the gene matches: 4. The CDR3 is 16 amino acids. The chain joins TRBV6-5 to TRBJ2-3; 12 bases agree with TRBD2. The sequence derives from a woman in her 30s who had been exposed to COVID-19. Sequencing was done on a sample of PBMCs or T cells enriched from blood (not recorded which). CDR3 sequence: CASSYSSLAGGDTQYF. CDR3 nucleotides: TGTGCCAGCAGTTACTCGAGCCTAGCGGGAGGGGATACGCAGTATTTT.